Listed here are 10 T cell receptor beta chains from one sample, sequenced in a study of T cells in Graves' hyperthyroidism and ophthalmopathy. RNA transcripts provided the source from which TCR beta CDR3 regions were amplified. Researchers ran a first-round RT-PCR on the TCR CDR3 using the HTBI primer set. TCRdb fed the multiplex PCR reads into MiXCR, producing one record per CDR3 protein. This sample has approximately 320,000 distinct CDR3 sequences, with roughly 17% found just once. The sample comprised blood. The receptors come from a man younger than 45 with Graves' hyperthyroidism.

The CDR3 reads CASSELETGELFF. DNA of the CDR3: TGTGCCAGCAGTGAATTAGAGACCGGGGAGCTGTTTTTT. The chain employs TRBV28 and TRBJ2-2; D gene ambiguous. Germline CDR1 and CDR2: MDHEN and SYDVKM. Trimming stripped 5 bases from V and 5 bases from J, with 9 bases between. This CDR3 spans 13 amino acids.

The chain couples TRBV10-2 to TRBJ2-5; 9 bases map to TRBD1. Looked up from germline, CDR1 is WSHSY and CDR2 is SAAADI. This CDR3 is 13 amino acids long. With 4 bases clipped from V and 7 bases from J, the junction kept 4 bases outside the gene matches. This CDR3 is CASSAGQGVTQYF. The CDR3 DNA sequence: TGCGCCAGCAGTGCGGGACAGGGAGTGACCCAGTACTTC.

This clonotype has ten or more counts. This chain connects TRBV12-3 or TRBV12-4 to TRBJ1-4; D possibly corresponds to TRBD1 (6 bases). The CDR3 length is 14 residues. V was shortened by 3 bases and J by 7 bases, with 12 bases between the two germline ends. The DNA for the CDR3 is TGTGCCAGCAGTTTTGCGGGGGCTCGTGAAAAACTGTTTTTT. Residues: CASSFAGAREKLFF.

V gene TRBV7-9 combines with J gene TRBJ1-2; the D is unclear. The CDR3 extends over 12 amino acids. The germline CDR1 and CDR2 sequences are SEHNR and FQNEAQ (reference sequence). Deletions cut 5 bases from V and 12 bases from J, with 16 bases between. The CDR3, as DNA: TGTGCCAGCAGCCCCTCAACCGACTCCAACACCTTC. Its protein is CASSPSTDSNTF.

This clonotype was counted ten times or more. The V call is TRBV10-3, the J call TRBJ2-7; D call uncertain. Germline CDR1 is ENHRY and CDR2 is SYGVKD. The CDR3 covers 13 residues. Trimming took 9 bases from V and 0 from J, leaving 12 bases between them. The CDR3, as DNA: TGTGCCATTGGTCATAACAGCTCCTACGAGCAGTACTTC. Encoded protein: CAIGHNSSYEQYF.

The rearrangement uses TRBV7-6 and TRBJ2-1, with D hard to call. Germline lookup yields CDR1 SGHVS and CDR2 FNYEAQ. The CDR3 consists of 12 residues. With 5 bases removed from V and 5 bases from J, the gap between germline ends came to 7 bases. The CDR3 here is CASSHGNNEQFF. CDR3 DNA: TGTGCCAGCAGCCATGGGAACAATGAGCAGTTCTTC. Looking up the rest from reference TRBV7-6 and TRBJ2-1 gives the full variable domain: GAGVSQSPRYKVTKRGQDVALRCDPISGHVSLYWYRQALGQGPEFLTYFNYEAQQDKSGLPNDRFSAERPEGSISTLTIQRTEQRDSAMYRCASSHGNNEQFFGPGTRLTVL.

This clonotype showed up many times. The chain has TRBV29-1 and TRBJ2-7; 8 bases are a match to TRBD2. There are 16 residues in the CDR3. After removal of 3 bases from V and 2 bases from J, the junction contained 12 bases not matched to a gene. Germline CDR1 SQVTM, CDR2 ANQGSEA. For the CDR3, the DNA is TGCAGCGTTGACGGTCTAGCGGGCAGCGATCCCTACGAGCAGTACTTC. It codes for CSVDGLAGSDPYEQYF.

The chain is built from TRBV6-1 and TRBJ2-2; tentatively, D is TRBD2 (6 bases). The CDR3 is made up of 15 amino acids. V was clipped by 7 bases and J by 6 bases, with 18 bases between them. The germline CDR1 and CDR2 sequences are MNHNS and SASEGT. The CDR3 DNA follows: TGTGCCAGCACCGGGGGATCCAGGATGGCCGGGGAGCTGTTTTTT. Translating it yields CASTGGSRMAGELFF.

This clonotype was recorded a few times. CDR3 loop: CASSGRGPYEQYF. The CDR3 DNA sequence: TGCGCCAGCAGTGGGAGGGGTCCCTACGAGCAGTACTTC. V and J are TRBV10-2 and TRBJ2-7; D may be TRBD2 (6 bases). CDR3 length equals 13 residues. The germline V gene has CDR1 WSHSY and CDR2 SAAADI. With 4 bases removed from V and 2 bases from J, the gap between germline ends came to 9 bases.

About this clonotype: A read error may explain this, as a much larger clone is one base away. Here the CDR3 reads CASQPDLGGTDTQYF. The CDR3 bases are TGCGCCAGTCAACCGGATCTCGGTGGGACAGATACGCAGTATTTT. The genes are TRBV5-1 and TRBJ2-3; D gene ambiguous. The germline gives CDR1 SGHRS, CDR2 YFSETQ. The CDR3 has 15 amino acids. Deletions cut 8 bases from V and 3 bases from J, with 19 bases between.